This T cell receptor (beta chain) was identified in a study of blood T cell repertoires in COVID-19. Study-level background: Collection of acute and convalescent COVID-19 samples took place in the United States, Italy and Spain. T cells, B-cell-depleted T cells, or PBMCs supplied cDNA or gDNA.

After removal of 4 bases from V and 3 bases from J, the junction contained 11 bases not matched to a gene. The germline gives CDR1 MDHEN, CDR2 SYDVKM. The CDR3 loop spans 17 amino acids. How the authors handled the data: The authors estimated nucleated cell counts from reference gene primer amplification. Produced via immunoSEQ multiplex PCR; TCRdb's table is partial and in-frame only. V, J and clone size reflect that table, while D and trimming were determined from the DNA. The table shows approximately 99,000 clones, with about 83% occurring only once. The clonotype originates from a man between 65 and 85 years old with active or convalescent COVID-19. Sequencing was carried out using peripheral blood. The chain employs TRBV28 and TRBJ1-2, with TRBD1 identical over 10 bases. The CDR3 loop reads CASSSAQGTGVHYGYTF. CDR3 sequence (DNA): TGTGCCAGCAGTTCAGCACAAGGGACAGGGGTACACTATGGCTACACCTTC.